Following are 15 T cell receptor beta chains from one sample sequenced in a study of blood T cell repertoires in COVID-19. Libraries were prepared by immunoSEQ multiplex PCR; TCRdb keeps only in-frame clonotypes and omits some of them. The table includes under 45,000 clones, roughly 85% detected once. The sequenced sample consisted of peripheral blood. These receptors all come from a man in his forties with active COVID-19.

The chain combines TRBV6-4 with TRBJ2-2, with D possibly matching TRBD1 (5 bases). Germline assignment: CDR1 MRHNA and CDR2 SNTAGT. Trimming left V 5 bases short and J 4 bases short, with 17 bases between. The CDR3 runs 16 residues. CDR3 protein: CASSRGHFLSTGELFF. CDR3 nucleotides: TGTGCCAGCAGTCGTGGACACTTTTTATCCACCGGGGAGCTGTTTTTT.

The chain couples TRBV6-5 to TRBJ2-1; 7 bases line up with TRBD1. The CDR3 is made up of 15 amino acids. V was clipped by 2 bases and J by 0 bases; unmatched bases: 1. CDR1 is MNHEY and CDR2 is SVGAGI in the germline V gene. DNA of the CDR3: TGTGCCAGCAGTTACGGACAGGACTCCTACAATGAGCAGTTCTTC. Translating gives CASSYGQDSYNEQFF.

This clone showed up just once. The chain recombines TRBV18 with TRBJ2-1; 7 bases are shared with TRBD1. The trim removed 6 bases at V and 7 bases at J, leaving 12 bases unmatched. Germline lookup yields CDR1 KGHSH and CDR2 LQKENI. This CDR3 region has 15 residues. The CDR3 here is CASSPTGAPGNEQFF. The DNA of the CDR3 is TGTGCCAGCTCTCCTACAGGGGCCCCTGGGAATGAGCAGTTCTTC.

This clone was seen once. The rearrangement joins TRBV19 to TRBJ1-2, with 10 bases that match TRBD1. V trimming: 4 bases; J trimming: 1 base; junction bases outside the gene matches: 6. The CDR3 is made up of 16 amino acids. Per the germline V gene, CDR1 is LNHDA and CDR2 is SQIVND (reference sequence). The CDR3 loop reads CASSTGTGVSNYGYTF. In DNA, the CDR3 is TGTGCCAGTAGTACCGGGACAGGGGTCAGTAACTATGGCTACACCTTC.

This chain's CDR3 is CASSILAGGYNEQFF. The CDR3 DNA follows: TGTGCCAGCAGTATACTAGCGGGCGGCTACAATGAGCAGTTCTTC. V is TRBV2 and J is TRBJ2-1; 9 nucleotides match TRBD2. CDR1 and CDR2 from the germline V gene are SNHLY and FYNNEI. This CDR3 is 15 amino acids long. V shed 5 bases, J shed 3 bases, and the junction held 5 bases outside the gene matches.

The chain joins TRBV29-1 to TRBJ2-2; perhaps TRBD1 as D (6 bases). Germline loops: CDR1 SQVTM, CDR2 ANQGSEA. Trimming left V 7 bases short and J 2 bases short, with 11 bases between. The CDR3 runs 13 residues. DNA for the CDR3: TGCAGCGCCCGGGACATTAACACCGGGGAGCTGTTTTTT. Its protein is CSARDINTGELFF.

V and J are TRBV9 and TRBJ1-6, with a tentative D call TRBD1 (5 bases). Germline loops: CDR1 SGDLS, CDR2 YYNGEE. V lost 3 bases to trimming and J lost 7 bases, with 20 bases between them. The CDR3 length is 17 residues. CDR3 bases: TGTGCCAGCAGCGCATTCGGGGGAGCGGGTGGCAATTCACCCCTCCACTTT. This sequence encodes CASSAFGGAGGNSPLHF.

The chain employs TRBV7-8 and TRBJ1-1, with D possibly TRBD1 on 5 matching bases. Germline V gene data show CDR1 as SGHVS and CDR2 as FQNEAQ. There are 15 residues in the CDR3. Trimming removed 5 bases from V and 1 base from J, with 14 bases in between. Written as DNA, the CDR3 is TGTGCCAGCAGCCCTACGGGACTCCCGAACACTGAAGCTTTCTTT. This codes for CASSPTGLPNTEAFF. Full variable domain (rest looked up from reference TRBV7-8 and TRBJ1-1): GAGVSQSPRYKVAKRGQDVALRCDPISGHVSLFWYQQALGQGPEFLTYFQNEAQLDKSGLPSDRFFAERPEGSVSTLKIQRTQQEDSAVYLCASSPTGLPNTEAFFGQGTRLTVV.

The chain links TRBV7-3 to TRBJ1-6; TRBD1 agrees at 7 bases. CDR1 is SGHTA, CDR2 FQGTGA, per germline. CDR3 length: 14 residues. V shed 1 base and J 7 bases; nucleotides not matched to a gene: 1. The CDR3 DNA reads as TGTGCCAGCAGCTTAATGGACAGGAATTCACCCCTCCACTTT. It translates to CASSLMDRNSPLHF.

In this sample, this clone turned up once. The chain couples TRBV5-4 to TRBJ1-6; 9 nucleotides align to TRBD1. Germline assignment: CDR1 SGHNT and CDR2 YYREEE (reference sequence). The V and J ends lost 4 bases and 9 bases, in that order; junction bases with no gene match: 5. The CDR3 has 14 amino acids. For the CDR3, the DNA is TGTGCCAGCAGCCCGGACAGGGGAAGTTCACCCCTCCACTTT. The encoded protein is CASSPDRGSSPLHF.

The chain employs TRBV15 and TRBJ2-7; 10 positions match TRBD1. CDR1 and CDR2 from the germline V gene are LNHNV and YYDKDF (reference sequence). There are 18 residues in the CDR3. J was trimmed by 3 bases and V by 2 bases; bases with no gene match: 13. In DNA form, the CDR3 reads TGTGCCACCAGCAGATACTCTTCCGGGACAGGGGCATTCTACGAGCAGTACTTC. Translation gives CATSRYSSGTGAFYEQYF.

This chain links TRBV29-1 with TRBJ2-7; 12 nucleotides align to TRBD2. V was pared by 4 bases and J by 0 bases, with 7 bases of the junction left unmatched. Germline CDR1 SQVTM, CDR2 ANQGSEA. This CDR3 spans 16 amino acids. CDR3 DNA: TGCAGCGTTGTTGGACTAGCGGGACTCCTCTCCTACGAGCAGTACTTC. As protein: CSVVGLAGLLSYEQYF.

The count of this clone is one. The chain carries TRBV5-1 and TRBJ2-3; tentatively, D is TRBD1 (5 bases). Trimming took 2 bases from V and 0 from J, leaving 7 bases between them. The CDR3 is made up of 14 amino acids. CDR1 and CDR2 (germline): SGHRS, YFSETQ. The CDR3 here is CASSLDRSTDTQYF. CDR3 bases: TGCGCCAGCAGCTTAGACAGAAGCACAGATACGCAGTATTTT.

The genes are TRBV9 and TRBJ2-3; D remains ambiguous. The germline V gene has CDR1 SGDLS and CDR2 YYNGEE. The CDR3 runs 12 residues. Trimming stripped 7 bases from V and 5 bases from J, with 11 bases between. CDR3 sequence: CASSVGEDTQYF. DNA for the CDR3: TGTGCCAGCTCGGTTGGTGAAGATACGCAGTATTTT.

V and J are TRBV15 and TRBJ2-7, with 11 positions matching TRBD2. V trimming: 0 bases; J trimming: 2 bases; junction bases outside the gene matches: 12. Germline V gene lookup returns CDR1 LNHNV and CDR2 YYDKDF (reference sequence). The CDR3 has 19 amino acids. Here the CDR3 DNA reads TGTGCCACCAGCAGAGATTGGGGCGGGACTAGCGGAGCGACCTACGAGCAGTACTTC. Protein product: CATSRDWGGTSGATYEQYF.